The sequence of this T cell receptor beta chain was determined in a study of blood T cells in healthy people across ages. Whole-study results and caveats: PBMC samples, being unsorted, prevented any conclusive comparison of naive and antigen-experienced cells.

Primed by a sample-barcoded 5' primer and a J-beta primer mix, a second PCR proceeded for about 6 to 12 cycles. Unique molecular identifiers of 12 random nucleotides labeled each cDNA. TCRdb ran MiXCR on the 5' RACE reads and lists one entry per CDR3 protein. The data hold 700,000 to 1,000,000 distinct CDR3 sequences, with around two fifths observed a single time. Only a few counts were recorded for this clonotype. The antigen is undetermined. The CDR3 length is 13 residues. The V end was cut by 2 bases, the J end by 11 bases, with 15 bases between. Germline loops: CDR1 SGHAT, CDR2 FQNNGV. The sample comprised blood. The receptor was isolated from a man in his 60s in good health. This rearrangement joins TRBV11-2 to TRBJ2-5; a possible D gene is TRBD2 (5 bases). The CDR3 loop is CASSLTLSGEQYF. The CDR3 DNA sequence: TGTGCCAGCAGCTTAACCCTCTCTGGGGAGCAGTACTTC.